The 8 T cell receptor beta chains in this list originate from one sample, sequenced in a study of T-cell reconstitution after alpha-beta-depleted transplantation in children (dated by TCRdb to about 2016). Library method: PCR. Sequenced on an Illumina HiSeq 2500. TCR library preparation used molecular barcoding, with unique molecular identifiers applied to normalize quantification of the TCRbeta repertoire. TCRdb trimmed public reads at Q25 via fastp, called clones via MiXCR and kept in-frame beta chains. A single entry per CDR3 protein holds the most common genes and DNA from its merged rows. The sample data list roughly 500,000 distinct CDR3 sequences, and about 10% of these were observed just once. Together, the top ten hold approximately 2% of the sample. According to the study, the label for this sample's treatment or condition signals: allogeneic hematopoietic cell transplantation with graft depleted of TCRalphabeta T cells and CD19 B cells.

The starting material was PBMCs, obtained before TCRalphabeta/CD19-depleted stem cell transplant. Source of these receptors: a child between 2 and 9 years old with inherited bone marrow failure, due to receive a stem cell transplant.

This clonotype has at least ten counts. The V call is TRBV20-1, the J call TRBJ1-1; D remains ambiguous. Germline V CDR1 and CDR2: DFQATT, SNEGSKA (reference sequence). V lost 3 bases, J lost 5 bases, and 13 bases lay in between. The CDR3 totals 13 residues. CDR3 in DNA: TGCAGTGCTAGTCCGGCCGGACCTACTGAAGCTTTCTTT. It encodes CSASPAGPTEAFF.

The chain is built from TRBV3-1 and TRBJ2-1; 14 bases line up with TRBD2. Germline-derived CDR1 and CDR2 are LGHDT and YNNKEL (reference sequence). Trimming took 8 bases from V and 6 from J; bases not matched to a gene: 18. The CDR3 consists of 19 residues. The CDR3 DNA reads TGTGCCAGCTGCTACGCAGGGACTAGCGGGAGCCCCGGGGCCAATGAGCAGTTCTTC. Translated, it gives CASCYAGTSGSPGANEQFF.

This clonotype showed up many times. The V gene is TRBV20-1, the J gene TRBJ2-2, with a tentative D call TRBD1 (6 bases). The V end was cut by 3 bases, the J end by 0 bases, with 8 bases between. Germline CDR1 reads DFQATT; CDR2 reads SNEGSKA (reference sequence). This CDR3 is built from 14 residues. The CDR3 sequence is CSARWTANTGELFF. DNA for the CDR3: TGCAGTGCTAGGTGGACAGCGAACACCGGGGAGCTGTTTTTT.

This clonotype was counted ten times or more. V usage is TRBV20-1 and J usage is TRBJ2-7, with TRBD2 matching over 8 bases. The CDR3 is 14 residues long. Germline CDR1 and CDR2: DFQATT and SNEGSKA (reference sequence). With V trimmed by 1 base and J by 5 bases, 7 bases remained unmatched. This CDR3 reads CSARGTPGGDEQYF. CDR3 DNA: TGCAGTGCTAGAGGGACCCCGGGAGGGGACGAGCAGTACTTC.

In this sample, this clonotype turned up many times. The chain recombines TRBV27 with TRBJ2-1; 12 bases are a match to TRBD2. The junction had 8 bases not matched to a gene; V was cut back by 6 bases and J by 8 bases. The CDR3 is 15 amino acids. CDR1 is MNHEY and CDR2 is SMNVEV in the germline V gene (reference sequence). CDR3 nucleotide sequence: TGTGCCAGCAGCGTAACTAGCGGGAGGTTCCATGAGCAGTTCTTC. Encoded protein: CASSVTSGRFHEQFF.

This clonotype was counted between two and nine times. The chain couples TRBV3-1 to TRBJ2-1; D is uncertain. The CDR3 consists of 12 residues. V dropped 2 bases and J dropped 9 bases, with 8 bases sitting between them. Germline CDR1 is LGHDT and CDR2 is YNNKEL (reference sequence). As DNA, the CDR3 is TGTGCCAGCAGCCAATACCGAACTGAGCAGTTCTTC. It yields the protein CASSQYRTEQFF.

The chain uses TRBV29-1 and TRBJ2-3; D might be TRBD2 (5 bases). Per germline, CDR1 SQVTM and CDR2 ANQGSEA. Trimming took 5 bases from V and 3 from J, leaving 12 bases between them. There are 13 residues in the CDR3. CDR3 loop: CSVFQGGTDTQYF. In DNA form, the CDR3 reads TGCAGCGTTTTCCAAGGAGGTACAGATACGCAGTATTTT.

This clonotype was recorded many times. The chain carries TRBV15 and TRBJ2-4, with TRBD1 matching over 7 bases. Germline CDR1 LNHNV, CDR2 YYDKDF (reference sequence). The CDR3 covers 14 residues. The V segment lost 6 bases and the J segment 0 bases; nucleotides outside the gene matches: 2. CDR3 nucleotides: TGTGCCACCAGTGACAGGGTAGCCAAAAACATTCAGTACTTC. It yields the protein CATSDRVAKNIQYF.